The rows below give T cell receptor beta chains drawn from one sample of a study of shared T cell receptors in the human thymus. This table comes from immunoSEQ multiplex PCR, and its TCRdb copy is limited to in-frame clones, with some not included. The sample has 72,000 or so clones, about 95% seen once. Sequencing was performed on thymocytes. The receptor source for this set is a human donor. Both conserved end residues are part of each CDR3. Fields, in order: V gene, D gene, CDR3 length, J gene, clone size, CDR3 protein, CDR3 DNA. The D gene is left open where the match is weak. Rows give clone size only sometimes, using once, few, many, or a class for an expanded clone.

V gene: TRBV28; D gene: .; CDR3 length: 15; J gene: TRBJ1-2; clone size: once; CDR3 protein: CASKGYGSRVNGYTF; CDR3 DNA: TGTGCCAGCAAGGGGTACGGGTCCCGGGTAAATGGCTACACCTTC
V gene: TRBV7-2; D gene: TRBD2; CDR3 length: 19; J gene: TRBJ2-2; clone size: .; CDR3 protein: CASSLWERGGLGYTGELFF; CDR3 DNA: TGTGCCAGCAGCTTATGGGAGCGGGGGGGCCTCGGGTACACCGGGGAGCTGTTTTTT
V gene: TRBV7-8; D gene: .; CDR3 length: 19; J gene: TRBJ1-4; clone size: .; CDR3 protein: CASSLFKKGRGVYGEKLFF; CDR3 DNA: TGTGCCAGCAGCTTATTCAAGAAGGGGAGGGGGGTATATGGTGAAAAACTGTTTTTT
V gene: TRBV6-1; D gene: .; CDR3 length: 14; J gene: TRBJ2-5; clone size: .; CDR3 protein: CASSLTRGEETQYF; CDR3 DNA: TGTGCCAGCAGTCTGACCAGGGGAGAAGAGACCCAGTACTTC
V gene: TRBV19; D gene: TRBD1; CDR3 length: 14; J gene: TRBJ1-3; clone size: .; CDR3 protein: CASHRDRRRNTIYF; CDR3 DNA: TGTGCCAGCCACCGGGACAGGAGACGAAACACCATATATTTT
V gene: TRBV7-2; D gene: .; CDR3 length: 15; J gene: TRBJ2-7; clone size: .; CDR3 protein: CASSQKLAIDYEQYF; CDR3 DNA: TGTGCCAGCAGCCAAAAGCTCGCCATCGACTACGAGCAGTACTTC
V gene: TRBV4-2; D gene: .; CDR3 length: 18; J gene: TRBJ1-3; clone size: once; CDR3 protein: CASSQGQVPNYSGNTIYF; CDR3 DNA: TGTGCCAGCAGCCAAGGACAGGTCCCCAACTACTCTGGAAACACCATATATTTT
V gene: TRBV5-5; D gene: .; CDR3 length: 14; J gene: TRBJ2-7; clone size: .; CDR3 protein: CASRTGKTTYEQYF; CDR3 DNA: TGTGCCAGCAGGACCGGGAAGACCACCTACGAGCAGTACTTC
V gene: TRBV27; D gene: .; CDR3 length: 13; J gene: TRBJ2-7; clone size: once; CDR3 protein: CASSLRVPDEQYF; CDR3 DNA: TGTGCCAGCAGTTTGAGGGTCCCTGACGAGCAGTACTTC
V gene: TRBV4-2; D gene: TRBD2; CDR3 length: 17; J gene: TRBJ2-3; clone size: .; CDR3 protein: CASSGQGLARSTDTQYF; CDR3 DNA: TGTGCCAGCAGCGGACAGGGACTAGCGAGGAGTACAGATACGCAGTATTTT
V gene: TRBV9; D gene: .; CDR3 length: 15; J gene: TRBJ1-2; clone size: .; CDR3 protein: CASSVYPAANYGYTF; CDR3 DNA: TGTGCCAGCAGCGTTTACCCAGCCGCTAACTATGGCTACACCTTC
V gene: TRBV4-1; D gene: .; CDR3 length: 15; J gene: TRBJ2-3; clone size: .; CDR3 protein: CASSSWTRSSDTQYF; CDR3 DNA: TGCGCCAGCAGCTCTTGGACGCGGAGTTCGGATACGCAGTATTTT
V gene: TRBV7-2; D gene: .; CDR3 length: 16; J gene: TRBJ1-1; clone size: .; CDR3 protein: CASSSRRAGGGTEAFF; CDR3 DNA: TGTGCCAGCAGCTCTAGACGGGCAGGAGGGGGTACTGAAGCTTTCTTT
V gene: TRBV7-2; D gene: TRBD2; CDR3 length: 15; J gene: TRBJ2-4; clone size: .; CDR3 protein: CASSLSGLAENIQYF; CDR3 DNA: TGTGCCAGCAGCCTATCGGGACTAGCGGAAAACATTCAGTACTTC
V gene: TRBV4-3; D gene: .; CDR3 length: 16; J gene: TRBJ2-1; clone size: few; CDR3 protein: CASSQDLGRRNNEQFF; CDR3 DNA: TGCGCCAGCAGCCAAGATCTAGGGCGGCGCAACAATGAGCAGTTCTTC
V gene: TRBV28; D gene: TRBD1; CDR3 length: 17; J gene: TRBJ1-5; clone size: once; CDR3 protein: CASSPWGTGGFNQPQHF; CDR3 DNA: TGTGCCAGCAGTCCGTGGGGGACAGGGGGCTTCAATCAGCCCCAGCATTTT
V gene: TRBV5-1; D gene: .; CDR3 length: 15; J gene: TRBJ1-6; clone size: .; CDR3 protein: CASSLFPGGNSPLHF; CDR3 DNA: TGCGCCAGCAGCTTATTTCCTGGGGGGAATTCACCCCTCCACTTT
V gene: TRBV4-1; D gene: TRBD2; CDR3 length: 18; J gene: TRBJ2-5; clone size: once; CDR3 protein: CASSHQFSSGGVEETQYF; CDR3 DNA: TGCGCCAGCAGCCATCAGTTCTCTAGCGGGGGGGTGGAAGAGACCCAGTACTTC
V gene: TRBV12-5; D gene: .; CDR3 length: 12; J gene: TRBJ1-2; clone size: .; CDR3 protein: CASGSPGVGYTF; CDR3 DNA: TGTGCTAGTGGTTCGCCAGGGGTTGGCTACACCTTC
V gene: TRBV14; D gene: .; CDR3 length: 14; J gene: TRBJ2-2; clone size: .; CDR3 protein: CASSQGRDWGELFF; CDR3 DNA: TGTGCCAGCAGCCAAGGTCGGGATTGGGGGGAGCTGTTTTTT
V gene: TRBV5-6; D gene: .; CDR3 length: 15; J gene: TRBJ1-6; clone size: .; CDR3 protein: CASSQRRDDNSPLHF; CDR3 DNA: TGTGCCAGCAGTCAACGCAGGGACGATAATTCACCCCTCCACTTT
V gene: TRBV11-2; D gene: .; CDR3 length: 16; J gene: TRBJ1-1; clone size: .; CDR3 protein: CASSLGGGLPNTEAFF; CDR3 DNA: TGTGCCAGCAGCTTAGGTGGCGGGCTACCGAACACTGAAGCTTTCTTT
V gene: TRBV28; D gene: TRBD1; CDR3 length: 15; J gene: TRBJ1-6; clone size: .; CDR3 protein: CASRDRGRYNSPLHF; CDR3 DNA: TGTGCCAGCAGGGACAGGGGGCGTTATAATTCACCCCTCCACTTT
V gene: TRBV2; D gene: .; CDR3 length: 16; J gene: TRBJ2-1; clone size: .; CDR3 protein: CASSGSTGSSYNEQFF; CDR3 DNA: TGTGCCAGCAGTGGAAGCACAGGTAGCTCCTACAATGAGCAGTTCTTC
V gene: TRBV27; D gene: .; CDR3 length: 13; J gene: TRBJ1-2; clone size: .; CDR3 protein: CASSHSLRGGYTF; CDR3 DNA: TGTGCCAGCAGTCACAGTCTCCGGGGTGGCTACACCTTC
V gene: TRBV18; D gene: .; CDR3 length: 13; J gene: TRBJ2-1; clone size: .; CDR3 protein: CARKAEVPNEQFF; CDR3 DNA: TGTGCCAGAAAAGCCGAGGTTCCCAATGAGCAGTTCTTC
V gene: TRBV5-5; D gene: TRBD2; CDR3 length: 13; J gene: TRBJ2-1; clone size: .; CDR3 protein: CASSPGLACEQFF; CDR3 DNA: TGTGCCAGCAGCCCGGGACTAGCGTGCGAGCAGTTCTTC
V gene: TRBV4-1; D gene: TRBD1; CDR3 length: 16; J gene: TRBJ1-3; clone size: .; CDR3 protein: CASSPGQTNSGNTIYF; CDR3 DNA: TGCGCCAGCAGCCCGGGACAGACCAACTCTGGAAACACCATATATTTT
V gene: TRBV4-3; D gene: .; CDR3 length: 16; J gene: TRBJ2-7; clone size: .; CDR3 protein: CASSQDRGARGYEQYF; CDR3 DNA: TGCGCCAGCAGCCAAGATAGGGGGGCCAGGGGCTACGAGCAGTACTTC
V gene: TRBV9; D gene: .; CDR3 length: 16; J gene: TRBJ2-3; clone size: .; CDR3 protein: CASSVQADSSTDTQYF; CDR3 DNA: TGTGCCAGCAGCGTACAGGCCGATAGTAGCACAGATACGCAGTATTTT
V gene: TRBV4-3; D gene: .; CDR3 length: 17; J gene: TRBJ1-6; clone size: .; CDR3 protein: CASSQEMRQQRGSPLHF; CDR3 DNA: TGCGCCAGCAGCCAAGAAATGCGACAGCAACGGGGTTCACCCCTCCACTTT
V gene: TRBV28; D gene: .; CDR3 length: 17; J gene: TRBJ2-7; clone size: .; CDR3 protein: CASSSPPGRIRPYEQYF; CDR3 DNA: TGTGCCAGCAGTTCCCCCCCGGGGCGGATCAGGCCCTACGAGCAGTACTTC
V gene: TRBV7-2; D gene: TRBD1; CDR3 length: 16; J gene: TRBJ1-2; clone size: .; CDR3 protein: CASSLTEGAWNYGYTF; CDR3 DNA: TGTGCCAGCAGCTTGACTGAGGGGGCTTGGAATTATGGCTACACCTTC
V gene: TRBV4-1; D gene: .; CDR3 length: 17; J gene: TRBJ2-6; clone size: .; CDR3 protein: CASSQGSRDPRANVLTF; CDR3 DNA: TGCGCCAGCAGCCAGGGTTCAAGGGACCCTCGGGCCAACGTCCTGACTTTC
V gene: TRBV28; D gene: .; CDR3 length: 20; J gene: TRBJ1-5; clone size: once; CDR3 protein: CASSLSGGVKEGPSNQPQHF; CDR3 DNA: TGTGCCAGCAGTTTGTCCGGGGGAGTCAAAGAGGGACCTAGCAATCAGCCCCAGCATTTT
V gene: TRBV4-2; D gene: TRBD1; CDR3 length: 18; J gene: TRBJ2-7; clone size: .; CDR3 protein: CASSQGSLDRVIAYEQYF; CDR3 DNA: TGTGCCAGCAGCCAAGGGAGCCTGGACAGGGTGATCGCCTACGAGCAGTACTTC
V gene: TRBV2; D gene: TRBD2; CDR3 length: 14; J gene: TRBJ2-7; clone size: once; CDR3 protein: CASSVSGGVYEQYF; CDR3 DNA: TGTGCCAGCAGTGTATCGGGGGGGGTTTACGAGCAGTACTTC
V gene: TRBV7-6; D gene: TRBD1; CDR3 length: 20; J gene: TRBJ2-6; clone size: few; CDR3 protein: CASSLEKRTGCSTGANVLTF; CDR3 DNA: TGTGCCAGCAGCTTAGAAAAACGGACAGGGTGCTCCACTGGGGCCAACGTCCTGACTTTC
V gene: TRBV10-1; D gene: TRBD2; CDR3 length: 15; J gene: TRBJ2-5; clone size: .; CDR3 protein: CASRATSASQETQYF; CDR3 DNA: TGCGCCAGCAGGGCGACTAGCGCATCTCAAGAGACCCAGTACTTC
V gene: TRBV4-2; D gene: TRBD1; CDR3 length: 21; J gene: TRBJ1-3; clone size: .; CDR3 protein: CASSQDITGTGATVSGNTIYF; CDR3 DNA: TGTGCCAGCAGCCAAGATATTACGGGCACAGGGGCGACCGTCTCTGGAAACACCATATATTTT
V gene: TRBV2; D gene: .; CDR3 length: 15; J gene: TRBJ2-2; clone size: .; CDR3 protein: CATEESTPNTGELFF; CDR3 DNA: TGTGCTACCGAGGAATCGACACCGAACACCGGGGAGCTGTTTTTT
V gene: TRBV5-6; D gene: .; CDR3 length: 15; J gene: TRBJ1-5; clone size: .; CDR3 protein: CASSLGGAGNQPQHF; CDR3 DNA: TGTGCCAGCAGCTTGGGAGGGGCGGGCAATCAGCCCCAGCATTTT
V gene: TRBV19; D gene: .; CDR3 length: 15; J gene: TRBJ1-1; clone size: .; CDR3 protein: CASSIVGGLNTEAFF; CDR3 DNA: TGTGCCAGTAGTATAGTAGGCGGCCTGAACACTGAAGCTTTCTTT
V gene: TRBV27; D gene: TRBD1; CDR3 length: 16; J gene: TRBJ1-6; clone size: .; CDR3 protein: CASSLTSTGTDSPLHF; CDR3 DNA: TGTGCCAGCAGTTTAACCTCGACAGGGACTGATTCACCCCTCCACTTT
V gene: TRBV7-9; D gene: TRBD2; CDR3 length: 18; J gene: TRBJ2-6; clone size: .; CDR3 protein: CASSSSPGLANGANVLTF; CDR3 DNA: TGTGCCAGCAGTTCCTCCCCAGGACTAGCCAATGGGGCCAACGTCCTGACTTTC
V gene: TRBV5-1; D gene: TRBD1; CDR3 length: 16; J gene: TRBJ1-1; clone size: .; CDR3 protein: CASSLAGTGTDTEAFF; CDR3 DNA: TGCGCCAGCAGCTTGGCTGGGACAGGAACCGACACTGAAGCTTTCTTT
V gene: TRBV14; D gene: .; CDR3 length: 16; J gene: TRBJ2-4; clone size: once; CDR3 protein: CASSRTDKHAKNIQYF; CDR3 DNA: TGTGCCAGCAGCCGGACAGACAAACATGCCAAAAACATTCAGTACTTC
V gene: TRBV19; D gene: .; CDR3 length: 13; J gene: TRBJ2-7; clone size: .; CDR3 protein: CASSTGLTYEQYF; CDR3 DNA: TGTGCCAGTAGTACGGGACTGACCTACGAGCAGTACTTC
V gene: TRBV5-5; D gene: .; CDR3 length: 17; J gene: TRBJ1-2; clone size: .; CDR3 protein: CASSLDRKVVVNYGYTF; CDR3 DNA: TGTGCCAGCAGCTTGGATCGTAAAGTCGTTGTAAACTATGGCTACACCTTC
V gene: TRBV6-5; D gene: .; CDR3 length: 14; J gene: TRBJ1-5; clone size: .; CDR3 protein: CASRSGRNNQPQHF; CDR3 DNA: TGTGCCAGCAGGTCGGGACGGAACAATCAGCCCCAGCATTTT
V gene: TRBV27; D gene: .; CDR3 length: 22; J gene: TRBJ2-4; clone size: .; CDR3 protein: CASSSMALDRFRGHLAKNIQYF; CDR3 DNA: TGTGCCAGCAGCTCGATGGCGTTAGACCGTTTCCGGGGCCATCTAGCCAAAAACATTCAGTACTTC
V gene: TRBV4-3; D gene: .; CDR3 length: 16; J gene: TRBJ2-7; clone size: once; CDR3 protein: CASSQESPGYYYEQYF; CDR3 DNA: TGCGCCAGCAGCCAAGAGTCGCCGGGGTACTACTACGAGCAGTACTTC
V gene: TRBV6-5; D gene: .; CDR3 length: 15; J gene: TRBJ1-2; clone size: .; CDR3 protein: CASSSPEELNYGYTF; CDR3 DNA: TGTGCCAGCAGCTCCCCCGAGGAACTTAACTATGGCTACACCTTC
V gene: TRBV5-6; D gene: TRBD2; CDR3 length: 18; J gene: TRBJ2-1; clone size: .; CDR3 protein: CASSLNLAGPLLAQEQFF; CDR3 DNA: TGTGCCAGCAGCTTGAACTTAGCGGGGCCCCTATTGGCGCAAGAGCAGTTCTTC
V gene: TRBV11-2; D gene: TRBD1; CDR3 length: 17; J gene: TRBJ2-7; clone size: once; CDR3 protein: CASSLNVRGPVPYEQYF; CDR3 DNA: TGTGCCAGCAGCTTAAACGTCAGGGGGCCCGTGCCATACGAGCAGTACTTC